Each of the 28 T cell receptor beta chains below was sequenced from the same sample in a study of radiation and T cells in renal cell carcinoma. Regarding time point: blood 2 weeks post-SBRT. Treatment described: 15 Gy SBRT to primary tumor, nephrectomy 4 weeks later. Using immunoSEQ multiplex PCR, the repertoire was profiled, and TCRdb retains in-frame clones only, with some absent. The table has roughly 80,000 clones, 80% to 90% seen once. Sequenced material: blood, taken from a patient whose treatment included radiotherapy and nephrectomy. The receptors shown here come from a woman aged 50 to 60 with renal cell carcinoma.

This rearrangement joins TRBV18 to TRBJ1-2; D gene ambiguous. V was pared by 3 bases and J by 7 bases, with 15 bases between. The CDR3 consists of 14 residues. The germline CDR1 and CDR2 sequences are KGHSH and LQKENI. CDR3 sequence reads: CASSPNDRSGGYTF. The CDR3 DNA reads as TGTGCCAGCTCACCTAATGACCGATCGGGTGGCTACACCTTC.

CDR3 in DNA: TGTGCCAGCAGCCCCAGACACACCGGGGAGCTGTTTTTT. This sequence encodes CASSPRHTGELFF. This chain uses TRBV9 with TRBJ2-2, with D unclear. Per the germline V gene, CDR1 is SGDLS and CDR2 is YYNGEE. Trimming took 4 bases from V and 3 from J, leaving 7 bases between them. The length of the CDR3 is 13 residues.

V gene TRBV23-1 combines with J gene TRBJ1-5, with a weak D call TRBD1 (6 bases). TRBV23-1 is identified as an open reading frame with a role that is uncertain. Trimming shortened V by 7 bases and J by 4 bases, and 11 bases separated the two germline ends. CDR3 length: 13 residues. This chain's CDR3 is CASTGASNQPQHF. The CDR3 DNA reads TGCGCCAGCACGGGGGCGTCGAATCAGCCCCAGCATTTT.

This rearrangement joins TRBV9 to TRBJ2-1; 8 positions match TRBD2. Germline CDR1 and CDR2: SGDLS and YYNGEE. With 4 bases clipped from V and 8 bases from J, the junction kept 8 bases outside the gene matches. This CDR3 comprises 14 residues. The CDR3 loop is CASSRSGLVYEQFF. The CDR3 DNA reads as TGTGCCAGCAGCAGGTCGGGACTAGTTTATGAGCAGTTCTTC.

Note on this clone: The sample holds other DNA sequences that translate to the same CDR3. The V call is TRBV7-2, the J call TRBJ2-2; D remains unclear. Germline V gene lookup returns CDR1 SGHTA and CDR2 FQGNSA. Trimming stripped 1 base from V and 2 bases from J, with 5 bases between. The CDR3 is made up of 14 amino acids. As DNA, the CDR3 is TGTGCCAGCAGCTTAGGCGTTAACACCGGGGAGCTGTTTTTT. This gives the protein CASSLGVNTGELFF.

V gene TRBV10-3 combines with J gene TRBJ2-7, with 7 nucleotides matching TRBD1. Germline-derived CDR1 and CDR2 are ENHRY and SYGVKD. The CDR3 covers 14 residues. The V and J ends lost 4 bases and 4 bases, in that order; junction bases with no gene match: 7. This chain's CDR3 is CAISGNTGVYEQYF. In nucleotides, the CDR3 is TGTGCCATCAGTGGTAATACAGGGGTGTACGAGCAGTACTTC.

This clone was observed a single time. CDR3 amino acids: CASSSGSLSPLHF. CDR3 coding DNA: TGCGCCAGCAGTTCAGGATCCCTTTCACCCCTCCACTTT. V gene TRBV5-1 combines with J gene TRBJ1-6, with D unclear. The CDR3 contains 13 residues. Trimming left V 5 bases short and J 9 bases short, with 12 bases between. Per germline, CDR1 SGHRS and CDR2 YFSETQ.

The chain uses TRBV5-5 and TRBJ2-5; D may correspond to TRBD1 or TRBD2 (6 bases each). CDR3 length: 15 amino acids. Trimming left V 2 bases short and J 1 base short, with 12 bases between. Germline lookup yields CDR1 SGHKS and CDR2 YYEKEE (reference sequence). In DNA form, the CDR3 reads TGTGCCAGCAGCTTTGGAGGGGGGATCCAAGAGACCCAGTACTTC. It is translated as CASSFGGGIQETQYF.

This chain uses TRBV4-2 with TRBJ2-1, with 10 bases that match TRBD2. Germline V gene sequence: CDR1 LGHNA, CDR2 YNFKEQ. After removal of 1 base from V and 7 bases from J, the junction contained 16 bases not matched to a gene. The CDR3 extends over 19 amino acids. The CDR3 loop reads CASSQAVILAGEGSNEQFF. In nucleotides, the CDR3 is TGTGCCAGCAGCCAAGCCGTTATTCTAGCGGGAGAGGGGTCGAATGAGCAGTTCTTC.

This sequence joins TRBV5-1 and TRBJ2-7; 7 bases are shared with TRBD2. After removal of 5 bases from V and 4 bases from J, the junction contained 9 bases not matched to a gene. CDR1 is SGHRS, CDR2 YFSETQ, per germline. The CDR3 length is 14 residues. The CDR3 DNA reads as TGCGCCAGCAGAGAGAGACTAGCAAATTACGAGCAGTACTTC. This encodes CASRERLANYEQYF.

There are many counts of this clone. This chain joins TRBV5-1 and TRBJ1-2, with 10 bases lining up with TRBD1. V shed 5 bases and J 7 bases; nucleotides not matched to a gene: 8. This CDR3 is 14 amino acids long. Germline values: CDR1 SGHRS, CDR2 YFSETQ. CDR3 sequence (DNA): TGCGCCAGCAGGCCGGGACAGGGGAGTTTTGGCTACACCTTC. Its protein is CASRPGQGSFGYTF.

This sequence joins TRBV28 and TRBJ2-5; D is unclear. Looked up from germline, CDR1 is MDHEN and CDR2 is SYDVKM. This CDR3 spans 12 amino acids. V was trimmed by 1 base and J by 5 bases, leaving 5 bases between them. CDR3 in amino acids: CASSLYLETQYF. The CDR3 nucleotides read TGTGCCAGCAGTTTATATCTGGAGACCCAGTACTTC.

The chain uses TRBV11-3 and TRBJ2-3; 8 positions match TRBD2. V gave up 1 base and J gave up 3 bases; unmatched junction bases: 0. This CDR3 is 14 amino acids long. Per the germline V gene, CDR1 is SGHNT and CDR2 is YENEEA. CDR3 sequence: CASSLGGGTDTQYF. The CDR3 DNA reads as TGTGCCAGCAGCTTAGGCGGGGGGACAGATACGCAGTATTTT. Full variable domain (missing parts from reference TRBV11-3 and TRBJ2-3): EAGVVQSPRYKIIEKKQPVAFWCNPISGHNTLYWYLQNLGQGPELLIRYENEEAVDDSQLPKDRFSAERLKGVDSTLKIQPAELGDSAVYLCASSLGGGTDTQYFGPGTRLTVL.

This chain joins TRBV5-1 and TRBJ2-3; D is undetermined. The V end lost 4 bases, the J end lost 2 bases, and 14 bases lay between the germline ends. The CDR3 runs 15 residues. Germline assignment: CDR1 SGHRS and CDR2 YFSETQ. The CDR3 DNA follows: TGCGCCAGCAGCCTTGACCTGGGCTTCACAGATACGCAGTATTTT. It encodes CASSLDLGFTDTQYF.

V is TRBV4-1 and J is TRBJ2-3; D unresolved. The CDR3 spans 14 residues. Germline CDR1 MGHRA, CDR2 YSYEKL. V shed 6 bases and J shed 5 bases, with 15 bases lying between them. DNA of the CDR3: TGCGCCAGCAGGGTAGACTTACGTGGAGATACGCAGTATTTT. Amino acids: CASRVDLRGDTQYF.

This chain connects TRBV29-1 to TRBJ2-3; tentative D call: TRBD1 (6 bases). V was shortened by 2 bases and J by 4 bases, with 10 bases between the two germline ends. The CDR3 has 13 amino acids. CDR1 SQVTM and CDR2 ANQGSEA come from the germline V gene. Here the CDR3 DNA reads TGCAGCGTTGAACAGGGGAGCGCAGATACGCAGTATTTT. The encoded protein is CSVEQGSADTQYF.

This rearrangement joins TRBV6-5 to TRBJ1-2, with 7 nucleotides matching TRBD1. The length of the CDR3 is 13 residues. J was trimmed by 8 bases and V by 6 bases; bases with no gene match: 9. Germline-derived CDR1 and CDR2 are MNHEY and SVGAGI. CDR3 amino acids: CASRDRERYGYTF. Here the CDR3 DNA reads TGTGCCAGCAGAGACAGGGAGCGTTACGGCTACACCTTC.

V and J are TRBV11-3 and TRBJ2-5, with D perhaps TRBD1 (6 bases). The V gene's germline CDR1 is SGHNT and CDR2 YENEEA. There are 14 residues in the CDR3. With 4 bases removed from V and 5 bases from J, the gap between germline ends came to 14 bases. The CDR3 sequence: CASSSTGSGETQYF. The CDR3 region has the DNA TGTGCCAGCAGCTCTACAGGGTCAGGGGAGACCCAGTACTTC. The full variable domain, rest sourced from reference TRBV11-3 and TRBJ2-5, is EAGVVQSPRYKIIEKKQPVAFWCNPISGHNTLYWYLQNLGQGPELLIRYENEEAVDDSQLPKDRFSAERLKGVDSTLKIQPAELGDSAVYLCASSSTGSGETQYFGPGTRLLVL.

The rearrangement links TRBV7-2 to TRBJ2-1, with 8 positions matching TRBD2. In germline, CDR1 is SGHTA, CDR2 FQGNSA. V lost 4 bases and J lost 9; bases outside the gene matches: 14. The CDR3 contains 16 residues. The CDR3 here is CASSSTGTSLLPEQFF. CDR3 DNA: TGTGCCAGCAGCTCAACCGGGACTAGTCTTCTCCCTGAGCAGTTCTTC.

The chain couples TRBV6-1 to TRBJ2-7; 7 nucleotides align to TRBD2. V lost 0 bases to trimming and J lost 6 bases; unmatched junction nucleotides: 11. Germline values: CDR1 MNHNS, CDR2 SASEGT. The CDR3 consists of 16 residues. The CDR3 DNA reads TGTGCCAGCAGTGAAGCAGGGCTAGCGGACCCTTCCGAGCAGTACTTC. Translating it yields CASSEAGLADPSEQYF.

This clone has a handful of counts. The chain combines TRBV30 with TRBJ1-1; TRBD1 is a possible D gene (6 bases). Trimming cost V 1 base and J 1 base, with 13 bases left between them. Germline values: CDR1 GTSNPN, CDR2 SVGIG (reference sequence). The length of the CDR3 is 15 residues. Here the CDR3 reads CAWSGTGARNTEAFF. CDR3 in DNA: TGTGCCTGGAGTGGGACGGGGGCGAGGAACACTGAAGCTTTCTTT.

The CDR3, as DNA: TGCGCCAGCAGCCAAGATCTTGGGAGGGGGACTGAAGCTTTCTTT. Its protein is CASSQDLGRGTEAFF. J is TRBJ1-1 and V is TRBV4-3; D possibly corresponds to TRBD1 (6 bases). Trimming removed 0 bases at V and 5 bases at J, with 13 bases between. CDR1 LGHNA and CDR2 YSLEER come from the germline V gene. This CDR3 has 15 amino acids.

The CDR3 DNA sequence: TGTGCCAGCACGGGACACCCTGAATATCGCAATCAGCCCCAGCATTTT. Translating gives CASTGHPEYRNQPQHF. The chain uses TRBV7-2 and TRBJ1-5; perhaps TRBD1 as D (6 bases). The CDR3 consists of 16 residues. With 7 bases removed from V and 2 bases from J, the gap between germline ends came to 18 bases. Germline CDR1 and CDR2: SGHTA and FQGNSA.

V gene TRBV10-3 combines with J gene TRBJ2-7, with 7 bases that match TRBD1. The CDR3 totals 16 residues. Looked up from germline, CDR1 is ENHRY and CDR2 is SYGVKD. V shed 8 bases, J shed 7 bases, and the junction held 20 bases outside the gene matches. CDR3 loop: CAIRDQSMTGTGEQYF. DNA for the CDR3: TGTGCCATCCGAGACCAATCAATGACAGGGACGGGGGAGCAGTACTTC.

The chain's CDR3 is CASRLRQGRSGELFF. The CDR3 nucleotides read TGTGCCAGTAGACTTCGACAGGGGAGATCCGGGGAGCTGTTTTTT. This sequence joins TRBV19 and TRBJ2-2; 8 nucleotides match TRBD1. Germline CDR1 is LNHDA and CDR2 is SQIVND (reference sequence). With V trimmed by 6 bases and J by 6 bases, 9 bases remained unmatched. The CDR3 sequence is 15 residues long.

The chain recombines TRBV30 with TRBJ1-5; the D gene is possibly TRBD1 (5 bases). V shed 1 base and J shed 12 bases, with 16 bases lying between them. Per germline, CDR1 GTSNPN and CDR2 SVGIG (reference sequence). The CDR3 is 13 residues long. The CDR3: CAWSAQATGSQHF. CDR3 nucleotides: TGTGCCTGGAGTGCCCAGGCTACAGGTAGCCAGCATTTT.

This clone has only a few counts. CDR3 in amino acids: CSVEDRAGGYEQYF. The CDR3 region has the DNA TGCAGCGTTGAAGATAGGGCAGGGGGTTACGAGCAGTACTTC. The chain carries TRBV29-1 and TRBJ2-7, with 7 nucleotides matching TRBD1. This CDR3 contains 14 residues. Trimming at V came to 0 bases and at J to 4 bases, leaving 6 bases not matched to a gene. The germline gives CDR1 SQVTM, CDR2 ANQGSEA.

This clone was seen a single time. The chain joins TRBV27 to TRBJ2-7; D remains unclear. Germline values: CDR1 MNHEY, CDR2 SMNVEV (reference sequence). The V gene lost 5 bases and the J gene lost 7 bases, with 12 bases spanning the gap. The CDR3 consists of 12 residues. The CDR3 coding sequence is TGTGCCAGCAGTCCTACTCATGTTGAGCAGTACTTC. It translates to CASSPTHVEQYF.